Listed here are 8 T cell receptor beta chains from one sample, sequenced in a study of cytomegalovirus exposure and HLA in healthy donors. Vbeta (60) and Jbeta (13) primers were used in the PCR. Sequenced by immunoSEQ multiplex PCR; TCRdb stores in-frame clones only, minus some. The table records 150,000 to 200,000 clones, approximately 80% of them present only once. The sample consisted of PBMCs. All receptors come from a man aged 45-65 years in good health and CMV-seropositive.

The chain uses TRBV7-9 and TRBJ2-7; D may be TRBD2 (5 bases). Germline loops: CDR1 SEHNR, CDR2 FQNEAQ (reference sequence). V lost 1 base and J lost 7, with 20 bases in between. The CDR3 is 16 residues long. The CDR3 coding sequence is TGTGCCAGCAGCTTAGTTTATGGGAGTGCGACTCGGGAGCAGTACTTC. It yields the protein CASSLVYGSATREQYF.

The table lists this clone with a count of one. V gene TRBV5-1 combines with J gene TRBJ1-1; maybe TRBD1 (5 bases). Germline V gene sequence: CDR1 SGHRS, CDR2 YFSETQ. V gave up 1 base and J gave up 5 bases, with 15 bases separating them. CDR3 size: 15 residues. As DNA, the CDR3 is TGCGCCAGCAGCTTGAGGGTTAGGGGTACGACTGAAGCTTTCTTT. Its protein product is CASSLRVRGTTEAFF.

The V gene is TRBV6-5, the J gene TRBJ1-2; 8 bases are shared with TRBD1. This CDR3 spans 14 amino acids. Trimming removed 5 bases from V and 4 bases from J; junction bases left unmatched: 6. Germline CDR1 is MNHEY and CDR2 is SVGAGI. The CDR3 region has the DNA TGTGCCAGCAGTACCGGACAGGGAATCTATGGCTACACCTTC. Translation: CASSTGQGIYGYTF.

This sequence joins TRBV9 and TRBJ2-1, with D possibly TRBD2 on 6 matching bases. Trimming shortened V by 0 bases and J by 5 bases, and 18 bases separated the two germline ends. This CDR3 has 17 amino acids. Germline CDR1 and CDR2: SGDLS and YYNGEE. CDR3 in amino acids: CASSVASYVPGDNEQFF. DNA of the CDR3: TGTGCCAGCAGCGTAGCTTCGTACGTGCCGGGGGACAATGAGCAGTTCTTC.

V gene TRBV6-5 combines with J gene TRBJ1-1; D unclear. The germline V gene encodes CDR1 MNHEY and CDR2 SVGAGI. Deletions cut 5 bases from V and 0 bases from J, with 4 bases between. The length of the CDR3 is 12 residues. CDR3 sequence: CASSTLNTEAFF. CDR3 nucleotides: TGTGCCAGCAGTACATTGAACACTGAAGCTTTCTTT.

The J gene is TRBJ2-7, the V gene TRBV7-2; tentatively, D is TRBD1 (6 bases). The ends were cut back, 4 bases at V and 3 bases at J, with 13 bases in the middle. The germline V gene encodes CDR1 SGHTA and CDR2 FQGNSA. The CDR3 loop spans 14 amino acids. Here the CDR3 reads CASSYYRDIYEQYF. Here the CDR3 DNA reads TGTGCCAGCAGCTATTACAGGGATATCTACGAGCAGTACTTC.

The V gene is TRBV7-2, the J gene TRBJ2-4; 10 positions match TRBD2. Germline V lookup: CDR1 SGHTA, CDR2 FQGNSA. Trimming took 1 base from V and 6 from J; bases not matched to a gene: 6. CDR3 length equals 16 residues. The CDR3 region has the DNA TGTGCCAGCAGCTTAGTTCTAGCGGGAGTTAGAAACATTCAGTACTTC. This codes for CASSLVLAGVRNIQYF.

V and J are TRBV29-1 and TRBJ1-5; 7 bases map to TRBD1. CDR1 and CDR2 from the germline V gene are SQVTM and ANQGSEA. This CDR3 comprises 20 residues. With 8 bases clipped from V and 7 bases from J, the junction kept 32 bases outside the gene matches. CDR3 amino acids: CSFPGSRTGGVGVNTQPQHF. CDR3 coding DNA: TGCAGCTTCCCCGGATCCCGGACAGGAGGGGTTGGGGTGAATACGCAGCCCCAGCATTTT. The full variable domain, its missing parts supplied by reference TRBV29-1 and TRBJ1-5, is SAVISQKPSRDICQRGTSLTIQCQVDSQVTMMFWYRQQPGQSLTLIATANQGSEATYESGFVIDKFPISRPNLTFSTLTVSNMSPEDSSIYLCSFPGSRTGGVGVNTQPQHFGDGTRLSIL.